This TCR beta chain was captured in a study of cytomegalovirus exposure and HLA in healthy donors. The study ran its PCR with 60 Vbeta and 13 Jbeta primers. Clones were sequenced by immunoSEQ multiplex PCR, and TCRdb holds only the in-frame ones, with some missing. The data hold some 240,000 clones, with around four fifths observed a single time. The CDR3 loop spans 18 amino acids. Germline CDR1 and CDR2: SEHNR and FQNEAQ (reference sequence). Trimming cost V 5 bases and J 0 bases; bases outside gene matches: 10. This chain links TRBV7-9 with TRBJ2-6; 7 positions agree with TRBD1. The material sequenced was PBMCs. This TCR came from a male donor in good health and CMV-seronegative. For the CDR3, the DNA is TGTGCCAGCAGCCTCCGGGACAGACCCCTCTCTGGGGCCAACGTCCTGACTTTC. It translates to CASSLRDRPLSGANVLTF.